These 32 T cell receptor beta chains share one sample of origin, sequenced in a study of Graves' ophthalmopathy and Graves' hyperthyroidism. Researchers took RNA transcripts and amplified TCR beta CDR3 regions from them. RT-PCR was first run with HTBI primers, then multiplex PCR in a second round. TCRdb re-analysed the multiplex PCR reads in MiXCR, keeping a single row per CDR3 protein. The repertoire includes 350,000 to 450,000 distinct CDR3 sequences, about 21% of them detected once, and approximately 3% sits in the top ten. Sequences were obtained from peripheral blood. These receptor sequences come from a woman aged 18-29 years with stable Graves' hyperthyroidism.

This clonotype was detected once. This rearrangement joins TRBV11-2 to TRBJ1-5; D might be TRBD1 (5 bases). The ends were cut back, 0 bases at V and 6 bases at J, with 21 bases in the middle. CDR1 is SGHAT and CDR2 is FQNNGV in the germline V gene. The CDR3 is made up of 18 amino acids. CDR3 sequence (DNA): TGTGCCAGCAGCTTAGATGGGATAAATGGGCAGGGCGGTCAGCCCCAGCATTTT. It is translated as CASSLDGINGQGGQPQHF.

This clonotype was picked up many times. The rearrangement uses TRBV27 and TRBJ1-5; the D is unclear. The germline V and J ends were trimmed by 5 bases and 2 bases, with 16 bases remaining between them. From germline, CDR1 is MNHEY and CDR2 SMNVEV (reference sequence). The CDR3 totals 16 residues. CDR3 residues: CASSLYVPAGNQPQHF. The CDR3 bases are TGTGCCAGCAGTCTCTACGTCCCGGCGGGCAATCAGCCCCAGCATTTT.

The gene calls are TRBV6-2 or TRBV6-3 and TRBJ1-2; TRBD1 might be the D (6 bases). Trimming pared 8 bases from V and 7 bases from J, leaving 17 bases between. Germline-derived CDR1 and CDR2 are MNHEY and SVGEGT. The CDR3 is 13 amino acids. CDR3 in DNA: TGTGCCAGCTCTACAGGGCAATCATCTGGCTACACCTTC. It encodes CASSTGQSSGYTF.

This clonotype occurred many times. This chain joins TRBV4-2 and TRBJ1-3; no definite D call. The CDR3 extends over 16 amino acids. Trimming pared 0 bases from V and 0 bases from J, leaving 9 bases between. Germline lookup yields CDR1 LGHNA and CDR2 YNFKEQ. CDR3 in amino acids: CASSQEGGSSGNTIYF. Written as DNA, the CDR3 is TGTGCCAGCAGCCAAGAGGGCGGGAGCTCTGGAAACACCATATATTTT.

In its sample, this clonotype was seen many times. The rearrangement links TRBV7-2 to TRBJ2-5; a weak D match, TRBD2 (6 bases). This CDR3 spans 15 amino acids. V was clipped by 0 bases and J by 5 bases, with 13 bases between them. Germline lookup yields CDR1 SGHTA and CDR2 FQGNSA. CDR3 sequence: CASSLAASRGETQYF. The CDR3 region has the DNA TGTGCCAGCAGCTTAGCGGCGAGCCGGGGGGAGACCCAGTACTTC.

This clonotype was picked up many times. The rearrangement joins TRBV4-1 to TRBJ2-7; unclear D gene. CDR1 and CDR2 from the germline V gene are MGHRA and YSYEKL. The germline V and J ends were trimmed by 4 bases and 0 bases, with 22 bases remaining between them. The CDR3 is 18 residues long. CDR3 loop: CASSLTPVGGVSSYEQYF. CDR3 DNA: TGCGCCAGCAGCCTAACCCCGGTTGGTGGGGTGAGCTCCTACGAGCAGTACTTC.

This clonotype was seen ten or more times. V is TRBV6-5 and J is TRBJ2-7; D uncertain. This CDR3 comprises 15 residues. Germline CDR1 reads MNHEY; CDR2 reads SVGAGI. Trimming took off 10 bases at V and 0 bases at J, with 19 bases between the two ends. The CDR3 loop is CATKSDGPSSYEQYF. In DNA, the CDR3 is TGTGCCACCAAGTCGGACGGACCGAGCTCCTACGAGCAGTACTTC.

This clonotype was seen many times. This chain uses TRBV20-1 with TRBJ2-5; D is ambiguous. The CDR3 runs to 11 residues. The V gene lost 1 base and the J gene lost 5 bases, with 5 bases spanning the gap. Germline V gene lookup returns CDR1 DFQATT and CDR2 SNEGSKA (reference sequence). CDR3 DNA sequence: TGCAGTGCTAGAGTGGCGGAGACCCAGTACTTC. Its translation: CSARVAETQYF.

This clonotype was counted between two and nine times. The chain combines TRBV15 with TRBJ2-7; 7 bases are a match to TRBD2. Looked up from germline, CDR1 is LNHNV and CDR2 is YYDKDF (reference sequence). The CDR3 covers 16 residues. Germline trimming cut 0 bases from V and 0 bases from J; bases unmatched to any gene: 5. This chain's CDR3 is CATSRDLAESSYEQYF. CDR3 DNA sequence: TGTGCCACCAGCAGAGATCTAGCGGAAAGCTCCTACGAGCAGTACTTC.

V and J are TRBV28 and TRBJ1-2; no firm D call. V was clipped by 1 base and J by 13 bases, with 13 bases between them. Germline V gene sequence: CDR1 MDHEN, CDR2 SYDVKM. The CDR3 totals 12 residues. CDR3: CASSLSTESGTF. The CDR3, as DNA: TGTGCCAGCAGTTTATCCACAGAGAGCGGCACCTTC.

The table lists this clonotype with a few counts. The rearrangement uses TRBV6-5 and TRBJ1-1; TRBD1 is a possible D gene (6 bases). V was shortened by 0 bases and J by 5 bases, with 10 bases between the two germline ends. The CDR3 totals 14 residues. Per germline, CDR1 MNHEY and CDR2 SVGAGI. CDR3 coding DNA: TGTGCCAGCAGTTACTCGGGAAGGGGGACTGAAGCTTTCTTT. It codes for CASSYSGRGTEAFF.

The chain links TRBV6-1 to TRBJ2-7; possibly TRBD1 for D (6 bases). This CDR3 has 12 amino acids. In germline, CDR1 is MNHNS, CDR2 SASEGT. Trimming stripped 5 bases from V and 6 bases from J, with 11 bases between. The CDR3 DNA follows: TGTGCCAGCAGTAGGGACATTTTCGAGCAGTACTTC. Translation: CASSRDIFEQYF.

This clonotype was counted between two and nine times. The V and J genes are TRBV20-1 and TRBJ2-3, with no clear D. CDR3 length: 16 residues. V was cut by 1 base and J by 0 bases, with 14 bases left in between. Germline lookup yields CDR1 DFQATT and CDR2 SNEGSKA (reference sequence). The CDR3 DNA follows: TGCAGTGCTAGAGGCAGGCATTTTACTAGCACAGATACGCAGTATTTT. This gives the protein CSARGRHFTSTDTQYF.

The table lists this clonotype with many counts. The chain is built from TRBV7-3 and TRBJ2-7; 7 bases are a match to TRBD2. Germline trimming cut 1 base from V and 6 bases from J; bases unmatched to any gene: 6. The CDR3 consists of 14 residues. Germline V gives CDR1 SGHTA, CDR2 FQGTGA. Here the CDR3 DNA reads TGTGCCAGCAGCTTAATGGGAGCGGGATCCGAGCAGTACTTC. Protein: CASSLMGAGSEQYF.

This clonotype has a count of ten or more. The CDR3 region is CASSPPLGGEQYF. The DNA for the CDR3 is TGTGCCAGCAGTCCACCTTTAGGGGGCGAGCAGTACTTC. The V call is TRBV6-2 or TRBV6-3, the J call TRBJ2-7; weak D call: TRBD1 (6 bases). CDR1 and CDR2 (germline): MNHEY, SVGEGT. The CDR3 totals 13 residues. The V and J ends lost 5 bases and 6 bases respectively, with 14 bases between them.

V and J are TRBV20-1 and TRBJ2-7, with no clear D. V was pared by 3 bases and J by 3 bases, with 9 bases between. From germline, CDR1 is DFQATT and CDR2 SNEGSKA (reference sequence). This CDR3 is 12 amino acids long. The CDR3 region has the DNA TGCAGTGCTAGCGGGCAGAGCTACGAGCAGTACTTC. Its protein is CSASGQSYEQYF.

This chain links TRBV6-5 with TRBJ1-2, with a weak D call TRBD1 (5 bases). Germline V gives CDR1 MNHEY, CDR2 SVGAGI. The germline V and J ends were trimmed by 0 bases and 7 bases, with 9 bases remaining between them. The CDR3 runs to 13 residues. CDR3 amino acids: CASSYSNRGGYTF. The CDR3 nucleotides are TGTGCCAGCAGTTACTCTAATAGGGGTGGCTACACCTTC.

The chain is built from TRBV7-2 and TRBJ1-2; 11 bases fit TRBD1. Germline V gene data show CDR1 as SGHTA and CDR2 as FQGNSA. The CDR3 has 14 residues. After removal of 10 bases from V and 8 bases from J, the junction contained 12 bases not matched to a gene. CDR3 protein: CATLPPGQGGGYTF. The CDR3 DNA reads TGTGCCACCTTACCTCCGGGACAGGGGGGAGGCTACACCTTC. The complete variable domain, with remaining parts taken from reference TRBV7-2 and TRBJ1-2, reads GAGVSQSPSNKVTEKGKDVELRCDPISGHTALYWYRQSLGQGLEFLIYFQGNSAPDKSGLPSDRFSAERTGGSVSTLTIQRTQQEDSAVYLCATLPPGQGGGYTFGSGTRLTVV.

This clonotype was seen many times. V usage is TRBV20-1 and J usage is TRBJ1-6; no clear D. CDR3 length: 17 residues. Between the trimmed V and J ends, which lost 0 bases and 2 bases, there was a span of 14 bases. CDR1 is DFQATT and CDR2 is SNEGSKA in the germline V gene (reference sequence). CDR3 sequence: CSARDSVWATYNSPLHF. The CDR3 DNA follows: TGCAGTGCTAGAGACTCTGTATGGGCAACCTATAATTCACCCCTCCACTTT.

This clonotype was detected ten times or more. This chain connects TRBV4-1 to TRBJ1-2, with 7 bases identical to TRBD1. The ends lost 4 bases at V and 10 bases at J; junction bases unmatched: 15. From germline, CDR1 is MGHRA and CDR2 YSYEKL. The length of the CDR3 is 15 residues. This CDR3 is CASSPKGASVPIYTF. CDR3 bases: TGCGCCAGCAGCCCGAAGGGGGCTTCGGTCCCCATCTACACCTTC.

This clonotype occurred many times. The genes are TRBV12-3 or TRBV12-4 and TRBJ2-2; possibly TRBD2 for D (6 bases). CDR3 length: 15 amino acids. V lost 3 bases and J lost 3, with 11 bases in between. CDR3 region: CASSFRRADTGELFF. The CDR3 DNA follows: TGTGCCAGCAGTTTCCGGAGGGCGGACACCGGGGAGCTGTTTTTT.

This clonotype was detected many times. Here the CDR3 reads CASSLGQDNSPLHF. DNA of the CDR3: TGTGCCAGCAGCTTAGGCCAGGATAATTCACCCCTCCACTTT. J is TRBJ1-6 and V is TRBV7-9; no reliable D call. This CDR3 spans 14 amino acids. Trimming removed 1 base from V and 5 bases from J, with 6 bases in between. Germline V lookup: CDR1 SEHNR, CDR2 FQNEAQ (reference sequence).

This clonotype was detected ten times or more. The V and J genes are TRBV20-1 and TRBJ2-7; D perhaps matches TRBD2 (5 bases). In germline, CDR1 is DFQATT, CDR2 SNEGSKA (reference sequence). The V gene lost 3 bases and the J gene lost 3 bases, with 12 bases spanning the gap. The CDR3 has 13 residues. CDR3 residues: CSARAEALYEQYF. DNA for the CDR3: TGCAGTGCTAGGGCGGAGGCCCTCTACGAGCAGTACTTC.

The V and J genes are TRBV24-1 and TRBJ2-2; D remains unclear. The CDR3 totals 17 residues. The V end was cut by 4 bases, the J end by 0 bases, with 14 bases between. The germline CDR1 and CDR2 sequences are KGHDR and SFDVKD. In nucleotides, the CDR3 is TGTGCCACCAGTGACTCCAGGTCTCCCACGAACACCGGGGAGCTGTTTTTT. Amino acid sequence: CATSDSRSPTNTGELFF.

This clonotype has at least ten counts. CDR3 amino acids: CASSFRNNYGYTF. In DNA, the CDR3 is TGTGCCAGCAGCTTCAGGAACAACTATGGCTACACCTTC. The gene calls are TRBV7-2 and TRBJ1-2; D remains unclear. CDR3 length: 13 amino acids. Germline V gene sequence: CDR1 SGHTA, CDR2 FQGNSA. Trimming removed 3 bases at V and 2 bases at J, with 7 bases between. Looking up the rest from reference TRBV7-2 and TRBJ1-2 gives the full variable domain: GAGVSQSPSNKVTEKGKDVELRCDPISGHTALYWYRQSLGQGLEFLIYFQGNSAPDKSGLPSDRFSAERTGGSVSTLTIQRTQQEDSAVYLCASSFRNNYGYTFGSGTRLTVV.

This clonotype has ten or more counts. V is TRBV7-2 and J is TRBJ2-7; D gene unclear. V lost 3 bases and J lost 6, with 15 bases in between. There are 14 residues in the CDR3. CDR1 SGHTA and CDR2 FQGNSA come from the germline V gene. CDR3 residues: CASSFSSISGEQYF. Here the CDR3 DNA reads TGTGCCAGCAGCTTTAGTAGCATCTCGGGCGAGCAGTACTTC.

The CDR3 DNA reads TGTGCCAGCACCGGCAGGGAGCATGGCTACACCTTC. As protein: CASTGREHGYTF. The chain carries TRBV28 and TRBJ1-2; a possible D gene is TRBD1 (5 bases). V was cut by 7 bases and J by 6 bases, with 12 bases left in between. This CDR3 region has 12 residues. CDR1 and CDR2 (germline): MDHEN, SYDVKM.

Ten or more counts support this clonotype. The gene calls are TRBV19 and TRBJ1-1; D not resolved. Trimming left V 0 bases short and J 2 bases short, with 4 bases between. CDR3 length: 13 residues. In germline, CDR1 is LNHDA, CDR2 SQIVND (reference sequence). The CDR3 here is CASSIDGNTEAFF. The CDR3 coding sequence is TGTGCCAGTAGTATAGACGGTAACACTGAAGCTTTCTTT.

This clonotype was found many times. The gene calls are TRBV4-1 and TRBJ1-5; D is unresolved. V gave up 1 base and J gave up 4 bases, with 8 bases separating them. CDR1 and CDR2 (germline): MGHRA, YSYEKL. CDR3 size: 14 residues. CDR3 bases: TGCGCCAGCAGCCAAGTCGTGGGTAATCAGCCCCAGCATTTT. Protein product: CASSQVVGNQPQHF.

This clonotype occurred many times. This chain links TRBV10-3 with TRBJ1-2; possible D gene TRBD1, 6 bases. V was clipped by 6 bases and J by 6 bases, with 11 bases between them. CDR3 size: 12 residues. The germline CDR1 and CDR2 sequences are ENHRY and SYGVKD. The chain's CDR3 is CAIRGQLDGYTF. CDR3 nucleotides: TGTGCCATCAGGGGACAATTGGATGGCTACACCTTC.

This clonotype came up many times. CDR3 loop: CASSQDRAGGPEETQYF. The CDR3 DNA reads TGTGCCAGCAGCCAAGATAGGGCGGGAGGGCCCGAAGAGACCCAGTACTTC. V and J are TRBV14 and TRBJ2-5, with 9 bases lining up with TRBD2. The CDR3 is 17 residues long. Germline assignment: CDR1 SGHDN and CDR2 FVKESK. V was clipped by 0 bases and J by 3 bases; unmatched bases: 8.

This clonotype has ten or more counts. CDR3 amino acids: CASGGLAQPQHF. The CDR3 DNA sequence: TGTGCCAGCGGGGGGCTAGCTCAGCCCCAGCATTTT. The chain couples TRBV6-5 to TRBJ1-5; TRBD1 might be the D (6 bases). V dropped 8 bases and J dropped 6 bases, with 11 bases sitting between them. Germline CDR1 MNHEY, CDR2 SVGAGI. This CDR3 comprises 12 residues.